This is a list of T cell receptor beta chains from one sample in a study of cytomegalovirus exposure and HLA in healthy donors. Produced via immunoSEQ multiplex PCR; TCRdb's table is partial and in-frame only. The sample contains about 150,000 clones, 91% of which appear only once. Sample: PBMCs. All receptors derive from a man younger than 35 in good health and CMV-seronegative. Each CDR3 is given with its conserved first and last residue. A D gene is named only where the DNA matches it firmly. Size tells how often a clone was seen (once, few, many) or the class of an expanded clone, and some rows leave it out.

. | TRBJ1-6 | TRBV27 | . | CASWSVGSSYNSPLHF | TGTGCCAGCTGGTCAGTGGGGAGCTCCTATAATTCACCCCTCCACTTT
. | TRBJ2-2 | TRBV5-1 | TRBD2 | CASSLKTGLASNTGELFF | TGCGCCAGCAGCTTGAAGACAGGACTAGCGTCGAACACCGGGGAGCTGTTTTTT
once | TRBJ2-1 | TRBV1 | . | CTSSQDLTTKNEQFF | TGCACCAGCAGCCAAGATCTGACTACCAAAAATGAGCAGTTCTTC
. | TRBJ1-1 | TRBV14 | . | CASSPEVGLNTEAFF | TGTGCCAGCAGCCCCGAAGTGGGCTTGAACACTGAAGCTTTCTTT
. | TRBJ1-6 | TRBV6-1 | TRBD1 | CASRDGTGNSPLHF | TGTGCCAGCAGGGATGGGACAGGGAATTCACCCCTCCACTTT
. | TRBJ1-5 | TRBV10-3 | . | CAISESAGNGQPQHF | TGTGCCATCAGTGAGTCCGCAGGGAATGGTCAGCCCCAGCATTTT
. | TRBJ1-3 | TRBV29-1 | . | CSARLGGPGNTIYF | TGCAGCGCACGCCTGGGGGGACCTGGAAACACCATATATTTT
. | TRBJ1-1 | TRBV25-1 | . | CASSDADTEAFF | TGTGCCAGCAGTGATGCGGACACTGAAGCTTTCTTT
. | TRBJ1-1 | TRBV5-1 | . | CASSLDPGMAFF | TGCGCCAGCAGCTTGGACCCAGGGATGGCTTTCTTT
. | TRBJ1-3 | TRBV7-2 | . | CASSLVSGGSGNTIYF | TGTGCCAGCAGCTTAGTCTCAGGAGGCTCTGGAAACACCATATATTTT
. | TRBJ1-1 | TRBV11-2 | . | CASSPQIFSANEAFF | TGTGCCAGCAGCCCACAGATATTTTCGGCAAATGAAGCTTTCTTT
. | TRBJ1-1 | TRBV6-5 | TRBD1 | CASSRPGQGNTEAFF | TGTGCCAGCAGTCGTCCGGGACAGGGGAACACTGAAGCTTTCTTT
. | TRBJ2-2 | TRBV9 | TRBD1 | CASSAHRQGPFTGELFF | TGTGCCAGCAGCGCCCATAGACAGGGACCATTTACCGGGGAGCTGTTTTTT
. | TRBJ2-5 | TRBV7-2 | . | CASSRDQRVETQYF | TGTGCCAGCAGCCGGGACCAGCGGGTAGAGACCCAGTACTTC
. | TRBJ1-4 | TRBV9 | . | CASSPGTLLFF | TGTGCCAGCAGCCCCGGGACTCTCCTGTTTTTT
. | TRBJ2-2 | TRBV27 | . | CASSARTRGELFF | TGTGCCAGCAGTGCCCGGACACGTGGGGAGCTGTTTTTT
. | TRBJ2-1 | TRBV11-3 | TRBD2 | CASSLQAGLSYNEQFF | TGTGCCAGCAGCTTACAAGCGGGATTGTCCTACAATGAGCAGTTCTTC